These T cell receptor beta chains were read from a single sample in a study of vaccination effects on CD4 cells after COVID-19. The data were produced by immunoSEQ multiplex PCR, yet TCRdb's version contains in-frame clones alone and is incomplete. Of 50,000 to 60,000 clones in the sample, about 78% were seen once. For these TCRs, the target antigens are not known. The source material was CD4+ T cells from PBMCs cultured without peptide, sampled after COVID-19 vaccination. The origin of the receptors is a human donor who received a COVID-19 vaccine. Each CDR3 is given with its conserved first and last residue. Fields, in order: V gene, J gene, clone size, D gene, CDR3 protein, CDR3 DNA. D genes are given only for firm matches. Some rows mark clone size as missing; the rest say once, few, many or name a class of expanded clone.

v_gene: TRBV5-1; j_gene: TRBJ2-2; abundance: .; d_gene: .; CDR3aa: CASSSQDNTGELFF; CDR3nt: TGCGCCAGCAGCTCACAGGACAACACCGGGGAGCTGTTTTTT
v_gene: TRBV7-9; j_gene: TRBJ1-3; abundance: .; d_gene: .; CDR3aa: CASRLEYSGNTIYF; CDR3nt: TGTGCCAGCAGACTGGAGTACTCTGGAAACACCATATATTTT
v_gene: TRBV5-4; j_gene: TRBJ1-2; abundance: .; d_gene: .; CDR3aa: CASSSLGSGDYGYTF; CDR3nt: TGTGCCAGCAGCTCACTCGGATCCGGGGACTATGGCTACACCTTC
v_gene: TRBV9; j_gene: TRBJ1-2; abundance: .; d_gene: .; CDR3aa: CASSVGVGREGANYGYTF; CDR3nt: TGTGCCAGCAGCGTAGGGGTCGGCAGGGAGGGAGCTAACTATGGCTACACCTTC
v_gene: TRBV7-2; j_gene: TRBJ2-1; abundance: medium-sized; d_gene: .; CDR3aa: CASSLEAGGSYNEQFF; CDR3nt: TGTGCCAGCAGCTTAGAGGCAGGAGGCTCCTACAATGAGCAGTTCTTC
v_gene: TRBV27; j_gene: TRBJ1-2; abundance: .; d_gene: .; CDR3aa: CASSPQGKGGYTF; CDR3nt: TGTGCCAGCAGCCCACAGGGAAAAGGGGGCTACACCTTC
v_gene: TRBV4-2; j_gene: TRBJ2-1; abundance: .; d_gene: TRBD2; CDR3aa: CASSLRRGGFDNEQFF; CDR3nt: TGTGCCAGCAGCCTACGTCGGGGGGGTTTCGACAATGAGCAGTTCTTC
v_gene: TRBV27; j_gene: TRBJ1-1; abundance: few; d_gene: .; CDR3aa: CASSSVNTEAFF; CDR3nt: TGTGCCAGCAGTTCAGTGAACACTGAAGCTTTCTTT
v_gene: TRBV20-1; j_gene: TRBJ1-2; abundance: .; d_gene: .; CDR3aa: CSAWDLYGYTF; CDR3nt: TGCAGTGCTTGGGACCTCTATGGCTACACCTTC
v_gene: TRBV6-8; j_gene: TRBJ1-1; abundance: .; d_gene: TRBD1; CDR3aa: CASSYKGAIQTEAFF; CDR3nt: TGTGCCAGCAGTTACAAGGGGGCGATTCAGACTGAAGCTTTCTTT
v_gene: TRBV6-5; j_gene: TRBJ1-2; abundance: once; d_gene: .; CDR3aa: CASTDVVYGYTF; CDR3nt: TGTGCCAGCACGGACGTTGTCTATGGCTACACCTTC
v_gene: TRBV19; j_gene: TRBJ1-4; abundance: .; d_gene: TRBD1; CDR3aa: CASSPDREALEKLFF; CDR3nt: TGTGCCAGTAGTCCAGACAGGGAGGCATTGGAAAAACTGTTTTTT
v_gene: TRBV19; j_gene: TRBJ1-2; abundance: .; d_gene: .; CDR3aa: CASRGVGENGYTF; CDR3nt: TGTGCCAGTAGGGGAGTCGGAGAGAATGGCTACACCTTC
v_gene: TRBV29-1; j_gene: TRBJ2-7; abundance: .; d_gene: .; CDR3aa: CSAQTGSYEQYF; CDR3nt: TGCAGCGCCCAAACAGGTTCCTACGAGCAGTACTTC
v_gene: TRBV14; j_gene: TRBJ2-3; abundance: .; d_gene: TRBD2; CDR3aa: CASSQGLAGADTQYF; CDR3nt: TGTGCCAGCAGCCAAGGACTAGCGGGGGCAGATACGCAGTATTTT
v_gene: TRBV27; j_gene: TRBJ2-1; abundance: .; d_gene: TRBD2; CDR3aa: CASSLLSGTSGLNEQFF; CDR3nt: TGTGCCAGCAGTTTATTATCCGGGACTAGCGGGCTGAATGAGCAGTTCTTC
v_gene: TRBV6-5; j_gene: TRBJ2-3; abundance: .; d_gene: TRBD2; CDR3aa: CASTAGGGGDTQYF; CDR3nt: TGTGCCAGCACCGCCGGGGGGGGCGGGGATACGCAGTATTTT
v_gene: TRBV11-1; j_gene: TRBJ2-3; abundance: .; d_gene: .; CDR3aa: CASSLRYTDTQYF; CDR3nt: TGTGCCAGCAGCTTAAGATATACCGATACGCAGTATTTT
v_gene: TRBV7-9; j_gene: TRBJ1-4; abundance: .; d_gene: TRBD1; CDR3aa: CASSLAGTGKEKLFF; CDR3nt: TGTGCCAGCAGCTTAGCCGGGACAGGGAAGGAAAAACTGTTTTTT
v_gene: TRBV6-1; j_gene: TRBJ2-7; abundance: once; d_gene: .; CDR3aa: CASSDTVAIF; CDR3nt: TGTGCCAGCAGTGATACCGTAGCGATCTTC
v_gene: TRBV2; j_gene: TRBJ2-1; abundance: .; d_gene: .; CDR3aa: CASSVSSRTVF; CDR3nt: TGTGCCAGCAGTGTTTCTAGTAGAACGGTCTTC
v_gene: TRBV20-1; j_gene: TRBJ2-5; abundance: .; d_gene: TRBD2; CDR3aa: CSASPGLAGGRGETQYF; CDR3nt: TGCAGTGCTAGTCCGGGACTAGCGGGAGGGAGGGGAGAGACCCAGTACTTC
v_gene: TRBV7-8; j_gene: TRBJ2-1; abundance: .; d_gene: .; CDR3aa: CASSLRSAANEQFF; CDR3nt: TGTGCCAGCAGCTTACGGTCAGCCGCCAATGAGCAGTTCTTC
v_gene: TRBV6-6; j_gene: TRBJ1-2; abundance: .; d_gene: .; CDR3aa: CASSQPQPPCTF; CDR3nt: TGTGCCAGCAGTCAGCCCCAGCCGCCCTGCACCTTC
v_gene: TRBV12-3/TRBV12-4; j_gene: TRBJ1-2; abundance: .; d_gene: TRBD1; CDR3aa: CASSSGQVYGYTF; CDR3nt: TGTGCCAGCAGTTCGGGACAGGTCTATGGCTACACCTTC
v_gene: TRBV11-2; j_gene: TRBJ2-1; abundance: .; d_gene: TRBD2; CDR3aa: CASSSLAGGRVIGGELFF; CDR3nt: TGTGCCAGCAGCTCACTAGCGGGGGGGCGAGTAATCGGGGGAGAACTATTCTTC